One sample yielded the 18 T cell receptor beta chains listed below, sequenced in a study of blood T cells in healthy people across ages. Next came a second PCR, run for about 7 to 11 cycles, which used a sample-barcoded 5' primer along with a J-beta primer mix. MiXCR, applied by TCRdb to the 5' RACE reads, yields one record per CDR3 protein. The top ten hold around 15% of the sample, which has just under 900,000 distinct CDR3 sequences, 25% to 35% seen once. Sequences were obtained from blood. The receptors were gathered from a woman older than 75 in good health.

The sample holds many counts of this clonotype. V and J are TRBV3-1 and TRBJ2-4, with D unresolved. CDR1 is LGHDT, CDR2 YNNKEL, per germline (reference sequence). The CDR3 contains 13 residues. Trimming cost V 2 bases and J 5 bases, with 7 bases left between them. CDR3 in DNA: TGTGCCAGCAGCCAAAGAATTCAAAACATTCAGTACTTC. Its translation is CASSQRIQNIQYF.

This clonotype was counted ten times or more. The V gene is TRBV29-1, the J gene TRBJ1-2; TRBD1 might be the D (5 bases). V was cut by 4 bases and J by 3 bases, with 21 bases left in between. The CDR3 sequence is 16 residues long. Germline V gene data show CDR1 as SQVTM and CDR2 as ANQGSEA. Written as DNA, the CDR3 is TGCAGCGTTGCCCTCCCGAGGGGCGTCGGAGACTATGGCTACACCTTC. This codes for CSVALPRGVGDYGYTF.

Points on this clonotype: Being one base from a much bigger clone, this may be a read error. This CDR3 reads CSASGTACYEQYF. The CDR3 nucleotides read TGCAGTGCCTCCGGGACAGCCTGCTACGAGCAGTACTTC. The chain links TRBV20-1 to TRBJ2-7; TRBD1 matches at 7 bases. CDR1 is DFQATT, CDR2 SNEGSKA, per germline (reference sequence). This CDR3 is 13 amino acids long. J was trimmed by 3 bases and V by 6 bases; bases with no gene match: 8.

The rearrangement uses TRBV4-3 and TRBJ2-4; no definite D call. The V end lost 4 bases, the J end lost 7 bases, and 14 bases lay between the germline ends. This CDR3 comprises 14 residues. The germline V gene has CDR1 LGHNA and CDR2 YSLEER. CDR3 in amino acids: CASSPGMGTNIQYF. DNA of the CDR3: TGCGCCAGCAGCCCGGGTATGGGCACGAACATTCAGTACTTC.

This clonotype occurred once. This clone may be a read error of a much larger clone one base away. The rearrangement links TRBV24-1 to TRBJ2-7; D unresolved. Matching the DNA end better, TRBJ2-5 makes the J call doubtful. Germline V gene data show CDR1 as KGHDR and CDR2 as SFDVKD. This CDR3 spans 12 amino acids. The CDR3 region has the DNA TGTGCCACCAGTGGAACCTCAGAGACCCAGTACTTC. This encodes CATSGTSETQYF.

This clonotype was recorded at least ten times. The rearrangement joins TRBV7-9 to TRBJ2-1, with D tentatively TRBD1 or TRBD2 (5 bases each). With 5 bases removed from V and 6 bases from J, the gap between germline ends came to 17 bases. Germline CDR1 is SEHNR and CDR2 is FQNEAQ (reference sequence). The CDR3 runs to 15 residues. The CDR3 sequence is CASSPGTVVGNEQFF. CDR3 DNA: TGTGCCAGCAGCCCCGGGACCGTCGTTGGCAATGAGCAGTTCTTC.

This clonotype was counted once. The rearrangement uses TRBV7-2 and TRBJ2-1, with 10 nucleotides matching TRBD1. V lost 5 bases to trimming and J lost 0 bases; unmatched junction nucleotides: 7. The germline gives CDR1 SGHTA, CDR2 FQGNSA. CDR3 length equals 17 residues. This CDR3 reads CASSPETGGASYNEQFF. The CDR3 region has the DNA TGTGCCAGCAGCCCCGAGACAGGGGGCGCCTCCTACAATGAGCAGTTCTTC.

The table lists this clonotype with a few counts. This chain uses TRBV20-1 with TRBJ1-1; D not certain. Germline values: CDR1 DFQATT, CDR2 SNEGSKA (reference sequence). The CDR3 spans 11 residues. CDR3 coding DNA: TGCAGGAGCAGGCGGGACACTGAAGCTTTCTTT. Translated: CRSRRDTEAFF.

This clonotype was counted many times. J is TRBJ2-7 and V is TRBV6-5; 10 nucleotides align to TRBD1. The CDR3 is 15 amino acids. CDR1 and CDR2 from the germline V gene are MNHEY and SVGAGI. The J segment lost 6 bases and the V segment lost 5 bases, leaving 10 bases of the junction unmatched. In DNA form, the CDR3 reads TGTGCCAGCAGTCCGCCGGGACAGGGGACTAGCGAGCAGTACTTC. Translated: CASSPPGQGTSEQYF.

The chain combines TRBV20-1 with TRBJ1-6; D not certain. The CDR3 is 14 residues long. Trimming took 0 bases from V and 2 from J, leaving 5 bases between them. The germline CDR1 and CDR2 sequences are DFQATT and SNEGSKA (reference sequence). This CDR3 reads CSARDGTYNSPLHF. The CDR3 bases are TGCAGTGCTAGAGACGGGACCTATAATTCACCCCTCCACTTT.

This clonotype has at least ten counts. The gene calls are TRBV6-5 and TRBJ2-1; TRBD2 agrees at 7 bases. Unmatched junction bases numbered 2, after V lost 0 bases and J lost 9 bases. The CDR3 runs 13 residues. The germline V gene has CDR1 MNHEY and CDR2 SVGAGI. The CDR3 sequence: CASSYSGGGEQFF. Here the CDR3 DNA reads TGTGCCAGCAGTTACTCTGGGGGGGGTGAGCAGTTCTTC.

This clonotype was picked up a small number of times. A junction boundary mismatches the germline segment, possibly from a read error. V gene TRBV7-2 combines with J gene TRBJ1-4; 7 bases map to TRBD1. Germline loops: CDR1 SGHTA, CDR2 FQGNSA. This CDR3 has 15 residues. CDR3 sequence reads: CASSLARGQHEKRFF. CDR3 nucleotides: TGTGCCAGCAGCTTAGCGAGGGGACAGCATGAAAAACGGTTTTTT.

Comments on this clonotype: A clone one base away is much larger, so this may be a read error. The CDR3 bases are TGTGCCAGCAGTTTCCGGGGTACTGAGGAGCAGTTCTTC. Translated: CASSFRGTEEQFF. V is TRBV11-2 and J is TRBJ2-1; D is possibly TRBD2 (5 bases). Germline assignment: CDR1 SGHAT and CDR2 FQNNGV. The CDR3 extends over 13 amino acids. Trimming shortened V by 6 bases and J by 10 bases, and 16 bases separated the two germline ends. Based on the CDR3 plus reference TRBV11-2 and TRBJ2-1, the full variable domain is EAGVAQSPRYKIIEKRQSVAFWCNPISGHATLYWYQQILGQGPKLLIQFQNNGVVDDSQLPKDRFSAERLKGVDSTLKIQPAKLEDSAVYLCASSFRGTEEQFFGPGTRLTVL.

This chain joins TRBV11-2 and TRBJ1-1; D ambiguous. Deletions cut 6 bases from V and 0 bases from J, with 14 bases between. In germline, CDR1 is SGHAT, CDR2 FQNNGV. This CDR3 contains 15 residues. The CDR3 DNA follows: TGTGCCAGCAGGCCAGGCGGGCGCTTGAACACTGAAGCTTTCTTT. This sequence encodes CASRPGGRLNTEAFF. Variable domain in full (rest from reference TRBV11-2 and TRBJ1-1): EAGVAQSPRYKIIEKRQSVAFWCNPISGHATLYWYQQILGQGPKLLIQFQNNGVVDDSQLPKDRFSAERLKGVDSTLKIQPAKLEDSAVYLCASRPGGRLNTEAFFGQGTRLTVV.

CDR3 sequence reads: CASSSSGWDIQYF. The CDR3 DNA follows: TGTGCCAGCAGTTCCTCGGGCTGGGACATTCAGTACTTC. This chain links TRBV27 with TRBJ2-4; no clear D gene. This CDR3 has 13 residues. The V gene's germline CDR1 is MNHEY and CDR2 SMNVEV (reference sequence). V lost 4 bases and J lost 8, with 12 bases in between.

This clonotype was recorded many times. CDR3: CASSQGPPVIRGEETQYF. The CDR3 nucleotides are TGCGCCAGCAGCCAAGGACCCCCCGTCATCAGGGGAGAAGAGACCCAGTACTTC. The rearrangement uses TRBV4-3 and TRBJ2-5, with D tentatively TRBD1 (6 bases). Per germline, CDR1 LGHNA and CDR2 YSLEER. Deletions cut 1 base from V and 3 bases from J, with 21 bases between. This CDR3 contains 18 residues.

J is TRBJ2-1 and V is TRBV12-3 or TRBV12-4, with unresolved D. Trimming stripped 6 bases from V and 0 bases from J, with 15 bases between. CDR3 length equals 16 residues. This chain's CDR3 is CASSAESASSYNEQFF. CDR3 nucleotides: TGTGCCAGCAGCGCCGAAAGCGCGAGCTCCTACAATGAGCAGTTCTTC.

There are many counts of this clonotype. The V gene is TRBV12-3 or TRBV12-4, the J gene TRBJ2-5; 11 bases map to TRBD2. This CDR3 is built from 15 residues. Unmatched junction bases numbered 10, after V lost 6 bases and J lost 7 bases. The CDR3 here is CASSPPALAGGTQYF. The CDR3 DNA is TGTGCCAGCAGCCCCCCGGCCCTAGCGGGGGGGACCCAGTACTTC.